This T cell receptor (beta chain) originates from a study of cytomegalovirus exposure and HLA in healthy donors. Amplification used 60 Vbeta primers and 13 Jbeta primers. The assay was immunoSEQ multiplex PCR, and TCRdb's table has in-frame clones only and misses some. The data hold about 140,000 clones, with less than 85% observed a single time. Trimming removed 1 base at V and 1 base at J, with 11 bases between. Germline V gene data show CDR1 as LGHNA and CDR2 as YNFKEQ. The CDR3 runs to 16 residues. The sequenced material came from PBMCs. The clonotype comes from a woman in her forties or fifties in good health and CMV-seropositive. V and J are TRBV4-2 and TRBJ1-3; D is ambiguous. DNA for the CDR3: TGTGCCAGCAGCCAAGTCTCGACGGGTTCTGGAAACACCATATATTTT. It is translated as CASSQVSTGSGNTIYF.